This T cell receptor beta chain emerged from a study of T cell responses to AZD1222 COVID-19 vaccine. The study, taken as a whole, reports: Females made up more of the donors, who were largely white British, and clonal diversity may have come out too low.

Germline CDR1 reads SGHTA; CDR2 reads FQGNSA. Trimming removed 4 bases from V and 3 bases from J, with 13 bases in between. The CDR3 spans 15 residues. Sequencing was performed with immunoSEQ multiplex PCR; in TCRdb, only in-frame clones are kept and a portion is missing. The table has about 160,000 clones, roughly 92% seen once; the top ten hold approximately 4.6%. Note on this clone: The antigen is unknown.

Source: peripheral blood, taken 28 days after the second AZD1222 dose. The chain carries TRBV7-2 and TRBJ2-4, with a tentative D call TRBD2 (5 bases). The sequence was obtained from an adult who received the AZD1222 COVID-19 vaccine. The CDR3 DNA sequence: TGTGCCAGCAGCTCGGCGACAACTAGCAAAAACATTCAGTACTTC. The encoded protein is CASSSATTSKNIQYF.